Listed below are T cell receptor beta chains from one sample, sequenced in a study of T cells in localized non-small cell lung cancer. Only in-frame clones appear in the TCRdb table, and some are missing; sequencing was by immunoSEQ multiplex PCR. Among 1,500 to 2,000 clones, around a quarter were seen once, and the ten largest hold about 20%. The specimen was normal lung tissue next to the tumor, collected before any cancer treatment. The receptors derive from a female donor of 60 years or more with stage I lung adenocarcinoma. The CDR3 runs from the conserved cysteine through the conserved F or W. A D gene is named only where the DNA matches it firmly. A row's size may be missing; if present it is once, few, many or a size class.

d_call j_call v_call clone_size cdr3_aa cdr3_nt
TRBD2 TRBJ2-1 TRBV25-1 . CASKLTSGSGSYNEQFF TGTGCCAGCAAGCTAACTAGCGGGAGTGGGTCCTACAATGAGCAGTTCTTC
TRBD2 TRBJ2-2 TRBV28 . CASSLPSASGRANTGELFF TGTGCCAGCAGCCTCCCTTCGGCTAGCGGGAGGGCCAACACCGGGGAGCTGTTTTTT
TRBD1 TRBJ2-7 TRBV19 few CASSRGDSYEQYF TGTGCCAGTAGTAGAGGGGACAGCTACGAGCAGTACTTC
TRBD1 TRBJ1-1 TRBV30 . CAWSVLPKWLRRTGVSQAFF TGTGCCTGGAGTGTTCTCCCCAAATGGCTCAGAAGGACAGGGGTGTCCCAGGCTTTCTTT
. TRBJ2-2 TRBV18 few CASSPETRTGELFF TGTGCCAGCTCACCAGAGACTCGCACCGGGGAGCTGTTTTTT
. TRBJ2-4 TRBV25-1 . CASSESAPGERDIQYF TGTGCCAGCAGTGAATCAGCTCCGGGGGAGAGGGACATTCAGTACTTC
. TRBJ1-2 TRBV28 few CASSFEANYGYTF TGTGCCAGCAGTTTTGAAGCTAACTATGGCTACACCTTC
. TRBJ1-1 TRBV18 . CASSPNSGGWTEAFF TGTGCCAGCTCACCAAACTCGGGGGGCTGGACTGAAGCTTTCTTT
. TRBJ2-3 TRBV7-7 few CASSPWGSGRTDTQYF TGTGCCAGCAGCCCCTGGGGAAGCGGTCGCACAGATACGCAGTATTTT
. TRBJ1-2 TRBV11-3 medium-sized CASGTGSHNYGYTF TGTGCCAGCGGTACAGGATCCCACAACTATGGCTACACCTTC
. TRBJ1-1 TRBV6-8 medium-sized CASSDWALEAFF TGTGCCAGCAGTGACTGGGCTCTTGAAGCTTTCTTT
. TRBJ1-1 TRBV19 . CASSIGANTEAFF TGTGCCAGTAGTATCGGGGCGAACACTGAAGCTTTCTTT
TRBD1 TRBJ2-7 TRBV12-5 large CASGPAGTGGFGEQYF TGTGCTAGTGGCCCAGCCGGGACAGGGGGCTTCGGCGAGCAGTACTTC
. TRBJ2-1 TRBV7-1 . CASSFPLDNEQFF TGTGCCAGCAGCTTTCCCCTCGACAATGAGCAGTTCTTC
. TRBJ1-3 TRBV16 . CASSQSGTTGNTIYF TGTGCCAGCAGCCAATCGGGGACAACAGGAAACACCATATATTTT
. TRBJ2-7 TRBV28 few CASSSSGTPAYEQYF TGTGCCAGCAGTTCCTCCGGGACACCCGCTTACGAGCAGTACTTC
. TRBJ1-5 TRBV18 large CASSPMGGGQPQHF TGTGCCAGCTCACCAATGGGAGGTGGACAGCCCCAGCATTTT
. TRBJ1-1 TRBV19 . CASRRGGEAFF TGTGCCAGTAGGAGGGGGGGCGAAGCTTTCTTT
TRBD1 TRBJ1-1 TRBV19 . CASSRTGGSPEAFF TGTGCCAGTAGCAGAACAGGGGGCTCCCCTGAAGCTTTCTTT
. TRBJ2-3 TRBV6-8 few CASTFSTASINTQYF TGTGCCAGCACCTTCTCCACGGCTAGCATAAATACGCAGTATTTT
. TRBJ1-4 TRBV30 . CAWSGPITGLIEKLFF TGTGCCTGGAGTGGACCGATCACAGGGTTGATAGAAAAACTGTTTTTT
TRBD1 TRBJ2-2 TRBV28 . CASSLTGTGNTGELFF TGTGCCAGCAGTTTGACCGGGACAGGGAACACCGGGGAGCTGTTTTTT
. TRBJ2-3 TRBV2 medium-sized CASSEGLDTDTQYF TGTGCCAGCAGTGAGGGGTTAGACACAGATACGCAGTATTTT
. TRBJ2-1 TRBV1 . CASSQGDRDGEQFF TGCGCCAGCAGCCAAGGGGACAGGGACGGTGAGCAGTTCTTC
TRBD2 TRBJ2-3 TRBV18 . CASSTALAGAADTQYF TGTGCCAGCTCAACCGCACTAGCGGGAGCGGCAGATACGCAGTATTTT
. TRBJ1-5 TRBV7-2 . CASSLGGTQPQHF TGTGCCAGCAGCTTAGGAGGAACTCAGCCCCAGCATTTT
. TRBJ1-1 TRBV4-1 few CASSQISGTTEAFF TGCGCCAGCAGCCAAATTTCAGGGACCACTGAAGCTTTCTTT
. TRBJ2-3 TRBV18 . CASSPTAGPLSDTQYF TGTGCCAGCTCACCAACCGCCGGGCCCCTAAGCGATACGCAGTATTTT
TRBD1 TRBJ1-1 TRBV5-1 . CASSLPQGTLPEAFF TGCGCCAGCAGCTTGCCACAGGGGACACTTCCTGAAGCTTTCTTT
. TRBJ2-2 TRBV18 once CASSPGATGELFF TGTGCCAGCTCACCGGGGGCCACCGGGGAGCTGTTTTTT
. TRBJ2-1 TRBV29-1 few CSVEETGPYNEQFF TGCAGCGTTGAGGAGACAGGACCCTACAATGAGCAGTTCTTC
. TRBJ1-5 TRBV1 few CASSQGVGAYSNQPQHF TGCGCCAGCAGCCAAGGGGTGGGGGCCTATAGCAATCAGCCCCAGCATTTT
TRBD1 TRBJ1-1 TRBV19 . CASSGDRGRAFF TGTGCCAGTAGTGGCGACAGGGGAAGAGCTTTCTTT
TRBD1 TRBJ2-1 TRBV5-1 . CASSLTGGVYNEQFF TGCGCCAGCAGCTTGACAGGGGGAGTGTACAATGAGCAGTTCTTC
TRBD2 TRBJ2-1 TRBV11-1 . CASSLAELAGGNEQFF TGTGCCAGCAGCTTAGCGGAACTAGCGGGAGGAAATGAGCAGTTCTTC
. TRBJ2-3 TRBV30 few CAWSGGLRTDTQYF TGTGCCTGGAGTGGGGGCCTGCGCACAGATACGCAGTATTTT
. TRBJ1-1 TRBV28 few CASSLILGEGTEAFF TGTGCCAGCAGTTTAATTCTAGGGGAAGGCACTGAAGCTTTCTTT
TRBD1 TRBJ1-2 TRBV11-3 medium-sized CASSPTGAGDYGYTF TGTGCCAGCAGCCCAACAGGGGCGGGGGACTATGGCTACACCTTC
TRBD1 TRBJ2-2 TRBV19 . CASRDRGLTGELFF TGTGCCAGTAGAGACAGGGGGCTGACCGGGGAGCTGTTTTTT
. TRBJ1-1 TRBV11-3 medium-sized CASTSQGIMNTEAFF TGTGCCAGCACCTCCCAGGGAATCATGAACACTGAAGCTTTCTTT
. TRBJ2-7 TRBV18 . CASSPGQQGEQYF TGTGCCAGCTCACCTGGACAGCAAGGAGAGCAGTACTTC
TRBD1 TRBJ2-6 TRBV18 . CASSLDRVSSGANVLTF TGTGCCAGCTCACTAGACAGGGTATCCTCTGGGGCCAACGTCCTGACTTTC
. TRBJ2-7 TRBV6-8 large CASSSPGGPYEQYF TGTGCCAGCAGTTCCCCCGGGGGACCCTACGAGCAGTACTTC
. TRBJ1-2 TRBV19 . CASTNPVRRNYGYTF TGTGCCAGTACCAATCCCGTCCGCAGGAATTATGGCTACACCTTC
TRBD2 TRBJ2-7 TRBV30 few CAWSVGLAGSYEQYF TGTGCCTGGAGTGTCGGACTAGCGGGATCCTACGAGCAGTACTTC